This TCR beta chain was obtained from a study of T cell responses to AZD1222 COVID-19 vaccine. Study-wide findings and caveats: Reportedly, nearly half of unique spike TCRs recognized epitopes outside B.1.351/B.1.1.7 mutations. Without day 14 samples, only post-peak T cell repertoires were studied. Following two doses of AZD1222, Spike-specific TCR breadth and depth rose. Donors were largely white British and mainly female; clonal diversity was possibly underestimated.

A remark on this clone: What it recognizes is unknown.

The protocol was immunoSEQ multiplex PCR, while the TCRdb copy is restricted to in-frame clones and leaves out a portion. Of about 80,000 clones listed, around 90% are singletons. The V gene's germline CDR1 is SGHTA and CDR2 FQGTGA. Trimming removed 3 bases from V and 7 bases from J, with 13 bases in between. This CDR3 is 14 amino acids long. The chain combines TRBV7-3 with TRBJ1-3; D call uncertain. Here the sequenced sample was peripheral blood, taken 28 days after the second AZD1222 dose. This receptor was obtained from an adult who received the AZD1222 COVID-19 vaccine. CDR3 protein: CASSLPVRRNTIYF. CDR3 nucleotides: TGTGCCAGCAGCTTGCCCGTTCGCCGCAACACCATATATTTT.